This T cell receptor beta chain was captured by sequencing in a study of blood T cell repertoires in COVID-19. Study in general: Specimens from acute and convalescent COVID-19 originated in the United States, Italy and Spain. The cDNA or gDNA used as material had been derived from T cells, B-cell-depleted T cells, or PBMCs.

In the original workflow: For nucleated cells, counts were estimated from reference gene primer amplification. The method was immunoSEQ multiplex PCR; TCRdb's version includes in-frame clones alone and lacks a portion of them. V, J and clone size are those of that table, while D and trimming were read from the DNA. Of 120,000 to 150,000 clones listed, around 80% are singletons. V lost 5 bases to trimming and J lost 2 bases; unmatched junction nucleotides: 2. Per germline, CDR1 SGDLS and CDR2 YYNGEE. CDR3 length equals 13 residues. This TCR derives from a man in his fifties or sixties with active or convalescent COVID-19. This sequence joins TRBV9 and TRBJ2-3; 7 nucleotides agree with TRBD2. The specimen was peripheral blood. CDR3 protein: CASSLADTDTQYF. The CDR3 coding sequence is TGTGCCAGCAGTCTAGCGGACACAGATACGCAGTATTTT.